Below are 15 T cell receptor beta chains sequenced from a single sample in a study of blood T cell repertoires in COVID-19. Assay used: immunoSEQ multiplex PCR; TCRdb lists only in-frame clones, some missing. The table shows 200,000 or so clones, with 85% to 90% occurring only once. The sample comprised peripheral blood. The receptors come from a man aged 50 to 60 with acute or convalescent COVID-19.

Only one count was recorded for this clone. The chain employs TRBV7-9 and TRBJ1-1; D perhaps matches TRBD1 (5 bases). Trimming cost V 4 bases and J 7 bases, with 13 bases left between them. The CDR3 spans 13 residues. CDR1 and CDR2 (germline): SEHNR, FQNEAQ (reference sequence). The CDR3 is CASSSLAGGEAFF. DNA of the CDR3: TGTGCCAGCAGCTCACTAGCCGGGGGTGAAGCTTTCTTT.

The chain links TRBV16 to TRBJ2-7, with D uncertain. The germline V gene encodes CDR1 KGHSY and CDR2 FQNENV. The CDR3 extends over 14 amino acids. Deletions cut 0 bases from V and 3 bases from J, with 9 bases between. CDR3 loop: CASSQSTVVYEQYF. The DNA of the CDR3 is TGTGCCAGCAGCCAATCCACAGTCGTCTACGAGCAGTACTTC.

This clone has just a few counts. The chain employs TRBV18 and TRBJ1-1; D is undetermined. From germline, CDR1 is KGHSH and CDR2 LQKENI. The CDR3 contains 13 residues. V gave up 6 bases and J gave up 1 base, with 9 bases separating them. CDR3 region: CASSGAGNTEAFF. The DNA for the CDR3 is TGTGCCAGCTCGGGAGCGGGGAACACTGAAGCTTTCTTT.

This clone was detected once. The chain couples TRBV5-1 to TRBJ1-2; maybe TRBD1 (5 bases). The CDR3 has 13 residues. CDR1 is SGHRS and CDR2 is YFSETQ in the germline V gene. The V and J ends lost 5 bases and 6 bases respectively, with 14 bases between them. In nucleotides, the CDR3 is TGCGCCAGCAGGCCTCAGGGAAGTGATGGCTACACCTTC. Translated: CASRPQGSDGYTF. Based on the CDR3 plus reference TRBV5-1 and TRBJ1-2, the full variable domain is KAGVTQTPRYLIKTRGQQVTLSCSPISGHRSVSWYQQTPGQGLQFLFEYFSETQRNKGNFPGRFSGRQFSNSRSEMNVSTLELGDSALYLCASRPQGSDGYTFGSGTRLTVV.

V usage is TRBV6-5 and J usage is TRBJ2-7; no clear D. Germline CDR1 MNHEY, CDR2 SVGAGI. This CDR3 has 14 amino acids. Trimming removed 7 bases from V and 5 bases from J, with 18 bases in between. As DNA, the CDR3 is TGTGCCAGCATTGCGGCCAAACCTCCCCACGAGCAGTACTTC. This codes for CASIAAKPPHEQYF.

This chain links TRBV9 with TRBJ1-5; D perhaps matches TRBD1 (5 bases). The CDR3 consists of 15 residues. The V gene's germline CDR1 is SGDLS and CDR2 YYNGEE. Trimming removed 4 bases from V and 0 bases from J, with 11 bases in between. The CDR3 loop reads CASSRTGNSNQPQHF. CDR3 coding DNA: TGTGCCAGCAGCCGCACAGGAAATAGCAATCAGCCCCAGCATTTT.

The V call is TRBV25-1, the J call TRBJ1-1, with 9 bases aligning to TRBD1. CDR3 length: 14 residues. Germline CDR1 reads MGHDK; CDR2 reads SYGVNS. The trim removed 2 bases at V and 7 bases at J, leaving 5 bases unmatched. The CDR3 here is CASSERQGVSEAFF. CDR3 DNA: TGTGCCAGCAGTGAAAGACAGGGGGTGAGTGAAGCTTTCTTT.

The rearrangement joins TRBV5-1 to TRBJ1-5; possibly TRBD1 for D (6 bases). The ends were cut back, 0 bases at V and 4 bases at J, with 11 bases in the middle. This CDR3 contains 15 residues. Germline V CDR1 and CDR2: SGHRS, YFSETQ. The CDR3 region has the DNA TGCGCCAGCAGCTTGGGGGGGCAGAGTAATCAGCCCCAGCATTTT. Protein: CASSLGGQSNQPQHF.

This clone came up a few times. The genes are TRBV10-2 and TRBJ1-2; D call uncertain. The CDR3 length is 12 residues. V lost 4 bases, J lost 2 bases, and 5 bases lay in between. The V gene's germline CDR1 is WSHSY and CDR2 SAAADI. CDR3 loop: CASSVQNYGYTF. The DNA of the CDR3 is TGCGCCAGCAGTGTCCAGAACTATGGCTACACCTTC.

As to this clone: This specimen includes other DNA sequences encoding the same CDR3. The chain combines TRBV18 with TRBJ1-1; D is uncertain. Trimming pared 3 bases from V and 4 bases from J, leaving 9 bases between. Germline CDR1 reads KGHSH; CDR2 reads LQKENI. The CDR3 sequence is 13 residues long. DNA for the CDR3: TGTGCCAGCTCACCCGGAGGCAGCACTGAAGCTTTCTTT. It encodes CASSPGGSTEAFF.

This clone was detected only a few times. This sequence joins TRBV7-9 and TRBJ1-1; D possibly corresponds to TRBD1 (5 bases). The CDR3 totals 15 residues. CDR1 SEHNR and CDR2 FQNEAQ come from the germline V gene (reference sequence). Trimming pared 1 base from V and 3 bases from J, leaving 12 bases between. CDR3 in DNA: TGTGCCAGCAGCTTAGAGGCAGGGTGGTACACTGAAGCTTTCTTT. This sequence encodes CASSLEAGWYTEAFF.

This sequence joins TRBV19 and TRBJ2-7; TRBD2 might be the D (6 bases). Germline V gene lookup returns CDR1 LNHDA and CDR2 SQIVND (reference sequence). CDR3 length: 15 residues. V lost 7 bases, J lost 6 bases, and 22 bases lay in between. CDR3 nucleotides: TGTGCCAGTAAAGGAATCGCGGGGTTAGAAAGCGAGCAGTACTTC. This encodes CASKGIAGLESEQYF.

This chain links TRBV5-1 with TRBJ2-7; tentative D call: TRBD1 (5 bases). V lost 1 base, J lost 1 base, and 9 bases lay in between. Germline V gene data show CDR1 as SGHRS and CDR2 as YFSETQ. The length of the CDR3 is 14 residues. The CDR3, as DNA: TGCGCCAGCAGCTTGTTGGACACTTCCTACGAGCAGTACTTC. Amino acid sequence: CASSLLDTSYEQYF.

This chain links TRBV5-5 with TRBJ1-2; weak D call: TRBD1 (5 bases). CDR3 length: 14 residues. Trimming pared 0 bases from V and 2 bases from J, leaving 8 bases between. Germline CDR1 reads SGHKS; CDR2 reads YYEKEE (reference sequence). CDR3 loop: CASSLDAGNYGYTF. In DNA form, the CDR3 reads TGTGCCAGCAGCTTGGACGCAGGGAACTATGGCTACACCTTC.

V usage is TRBV19 and J usage is TRBJ2-1, with 8 bases that match TRBD2. The germline V gene encodes CDR1 LNHDA and CDR2 SQIVND (reference sequence). V trimming: 4 bases; J trimming: 2 bases; junction bases outside the gene matches: 4. The CDR3 contains 15 residues. The CDR3 DNA sequence: TGTGCCAGTAGTACCGGGGGGGCCCCCTACAATGAGCAGTTCTTC. This encodes CASSTGGAPYNEQFF.